The 30 T cell receptor beta chains below were found in one sample sequenced in a study of blood T cell repertoires in COVID-19. The data were produced by immunoSEQ multiplex PCR, yet TCRdb's version contains in-frame clones alone and is incomplete. The table lists about 35,000 clones, approximately 83% of them singletons. Sequencing was performed on peripheral blood. The receptors originated from a man aged 45-60 years with acute or convalescent COVID-19.

V usage is TRBV29-1 and J usage is TRBJ2-3; D is perhaps TRBD2 (6 bases). V gave up 6 bases and J gave up 6 bases, with 7 bases separating them. The CDR3 consists of 10 residues. In germline, CDR1 is SQVTM, CDR2 ANQGSEA. This CDR3 reads CSVLADTQYF. In nucleotides, the CDR3 is TGCAGCGTCCTAGCGGATACGCAGTATTTT.

J is TRBJ2-2 and V is TRBV6-2 or TRBV6-3; D is unclear. V lost 2 bases to trimming and J lost 3 bases, with 10 bases between them. Germline CDR1 reads MNHEY; CDR2 reads SVGEGT. The CDR3 is 15 residues long. The CDR3 DNA is TGTGCCAGCAGTTACGTGGCAACCTACACCGGGGAGCTGTTTTTT. This gives the protein CASSYVATYTGELFF.

The chain is built from TRBV10-3 and TRBJ2-7, with 8 bases matching TRBD1. Germline CDR1 ENHRY, CDR2 SYGVKD. The CDR3 has 13 residues. V trimming: 5 bases; J trimming: 6 bases; junction bases outside the gene matches: 6. This chain's CDR3 is CAISQDRAAEQYF. The CDR3 DNA follows: TGTGCCATCAGTCAGGACAGGGCTGCCGAGCAGTACTTC.

Turning to this clone: Distinct nucleotide sequences in the sample also encode this CDR3. This sequence joins TRBV6-5 and TRBJ2-3; no clear D gene. The CDR3 has 12 residues. Germline V CDR1 and CDR2: MNHEY, SVGAGI. The germline V and J ends were trimmed by 6 bases and 0 bases, with 4 bases remaining between them. Here the CDR3 DNA reads TGTGCCAGCAGGCAGAGCACAGATACGCAGTATTTT. This translates into CASRQSTDTQYF.

The chain links TRBV5-1 to TRBJ2-5; no clear D. Trimming cost V 0 bases and J 4 bases, with 10 bases left between them. The CDR3 length is 14 residues. The germline V gene encodes CDR1 SGHRS and CDR2 YFSETQ. This CDR3 is CASSLGGTLETQYF. CDR3 bases: TGCGCCAGCAGCTTGGGCGGAACCCTAGAGACCCAGTACTTC.

The sample holds one count of this clone. The chain links TRBV6-9 to TRBJ1-5; no definite D call. Germline CDR1 is MNHGY and CDR2 is SVAAGI. V lost 2 bases and J lost 11, with 10 bases in between. CDR3 length equals 12 residues. CDR3 residues: CASSYLRVAQHF. The CDR3 DNA reads as TGTGCCAGCAGTTATCTGAGGGTGGCCCAGCATTTT.

This clone was seen a single time. The chain links TRBV5-4 to TRBJ2-1; D unclear. The V end was cut by 4 bases, the J end by 7 bases, with 9 bases between. The CDR3 is made up of 12 amino acids. In germline, CDR1 is SGHNT, CDR2 YYREEE (reference sequence). CDR3 nucleotide sequence: TGTGCCAGCAGCCGTATAAATAATGAGCAGTTCTTC. As protein: CASSRINNEQFF.

The chain joins TRBV4-2 to TRBJ2-5, with D uncertain. The CDR3 runs 13 residues. Trimming removed 0 bases from V and 2 bases from J, with 4 bases in between. Germline CDR1 is LGHNA and CDR2 is YNFKEQ. The CDR3 loop reads CASSQDHQETQYF. CDR3 DNA sequence: TGTGCCAGCAGCCAAGATCATCAAGAGACCCAGTACTTC.

J is TRBJ1-1 and V is TRBV6-6; 9 nucleotides agree with TRBD1. The germline V gene encodes CDR1 MNHNY and CDR2 SVGAGI (reference sequence). V lost 8 bases and J lost 1; bases outside the gene matches: 5. The CDR3 consists of 14 residues. CDR3 loop: CASCDRGKNTEAFF. CDR3 nucleotides: TGTGCCAGCTGCGACAGGGGGAAGAACACTGAAGCTTTCTTT.

V and J are TRBV7-9 and TRBJ2-2; TRBD1 matches 9 bases. Germline lookup yields CDR1 SEHNR and CDR2 FQNEAQ (reference sequence). The CDR3 loop spans 16 amino acids. Unmatched junction bases numbered 11, after V lost 5 bases and J lost 7 bases. CDR3 in DNA: TGTGCCAGCAGCCTACAGGGGGCGACGGTGGGCGGGGAGCTGTTTTTT. It encodes CASSLQGATVGGELFF.

This clone appeared once. V and J are TRBV2 and TRBJ2-1; TRBD2 agrees at 14 bases. The V segment lost 2 bases and the J segment 7 bases; nucleotides outside the gene matches: 4. The CDR3 has 16 amino acids. Germline V CDR1 and CDR2: SNHLY, FYNNEI. CDR3 protein: CASSERGLAGENEQFF. In DNA, the CDR3 is TGTGCCAGCAGTGAACGGGGACTAGCGGGAGAGAATGAGCAGTTCTTC.

This rearrangement joins TRBV29-1 to TRBJ2-1; 16 nucleotides line up with TRBD2. This CDR3 is 17 amino acids long. Germline loops: CDR1 SQVTM, CDR2 ANQGSEA. V gave up 4 bases and J gave up 6 bases; unmatched junction bases: 9. In DNA, the CDR3 is TGCAGCGTTGGAGGGACTAGCGGGGGGGCGGTACTCAATGAGCAGTTCTTC. This codes for CSVGGTSGGAVLNEQFF.

This clone was seen more than once but under ten times. The chain links TRBV28 to TRBJ2-2, with 11 bases that match TRBD1. Germline V CDR1 and CDR2: MDHEN, SYDVKM. The V and J ends lost 5 bases and 6 bases, in that order; junction bases with no gene match: 5. This CDR3 contains 15 residues. The CDR3 spells CASSLDRGRAGELFF. As DNA, the CDR3 is TGTGCCAGCAGTCTGGACAGGGGGCGGGCCGGGGAGCTGTTTTTT.

This clone was seen a few times. This chain links TRBV4-1 with TRBJ1-2; D ambiguous. Germline V gene lookup returns CDR1 MGHRA and CDR2 YSYEKL. The CDR3 is 12 amino acids. The V and J ends lost 0 bases and 13 bases respectively, with 12 bases between them. The CDR3 here is CASSQDPGLPTF. The CDR3 DNA reads TGCGCCAGCAGCCAAGACCCTGGGCTGCCCACCTTC.

This chain connects TRBV2 to TRBJ2-2, with 8 bases matching TRBD1. The CDR3 is made up of 14 amino acids. V lost 4 bases and J lost 5; bases outside the gene matches: 3. CDR1 is SNHLY and CDR2 is FYNNEI in the germline V gene. This chain's CDR3 is CASSGGTGTGELFF. CDR3 nucleotide sequence: TGTGCCAGCAGTGGGGGGACAGGTACCGGGGAGCTGTTTTTT.

V gene TRBV5-1 combines with J gene TRBJ1-3; D ambiguous. Germline loops: CDR1 SGHRS, CDR2 YFSETQ. Trimming pared 7 bases from V and 0 bases from J, leaving 5 bases between. The CDR3 has 12 amino acids. In nucleotides, the CDR3 is TGCGCCAGCGCAGGCTCTGGAAACACCATATATTTT. Translating it yields CASAGSGNTIYF.

CDR3 sequence (DNA): TGTGCCAGCAGTTACGAGTCGCGGGGCCTATACAATGAGCAGTTCTTC. Translated, it gives CASSYESRGLYNEQFF. This chain uses TRBV6-2 or TRBV6-3 with TRBJ2-1, with D possibly being TRBD2 (6 bases). Trimming cost V 2 bases and J 4 bases, with 15 bases left between them. This CDR3 is 16 amino acids long. The germline gives CDR1 MNHEY, CDR2 SVGEGT.

This chain connects TRBV7-9 to TRBJ2-3, with TRBD2 identical over 15 bases. Trimming took 6 bases from V and 6 from J; bases not matched to a gene: 7. This CDR3 has 16 residues. Germline loops: CDR1 SEHNR, CDR2 FQNEAQ (reference sequence). The CDR3: CASSRTSGRASDTQYF. CDR3 in DNA: TGTGCCAGCAGTCGGACTAGCGGGAGGGCCTCGGATACGCAGTATTTT.

The chain is built from TRBV7-8 and TRBJ2-5; 7 nucleotides match TRBD1. J gave up 5 bases and V 4 bases, and 7 bases lay outside the gene matches. The CDR3 has 14 amino acids. Germline loops: CDR1 SGHVS, CDR2 FQNEAQ. CDR3 in DNA: TGTGCCAGCAGCTCTGGGACAGTTAGGGAGACCCAGTACTTC. Translating it yields CASSSGTVRETQYF.

The V and J genes are TRBV7-6 and TRBJ2-2; TRBD1 is a possible D gene (5 bases). V was shortened by 5 bases and J by 1 base, with 14 bases between the two germline ends. CDR1 and CDR2 (germline): SGHVS, FNYEAQ. CDR3 length equals 16 residues. CDR3 residues: CASSDNLRVNTGELFF. CDR3 coding DNA: TGTGCCAGCAGCGATAACCTCAGGGTGAACACCGGGGAGCTGTTTTTT.

The J gene is TRBJ1-1, the V gene TRBV19, with TRBD1 matching 7 bases. This CDR3 contains 15 residues. Trimming took 3 bases from V and 4 from J; bases not matched to a gene: 8. Germline V gives CDR1 LNHDA, CDR2 SQIVND (reference sequence). The CDR3 DNA reads as TGTGCCAGTAGTATGTTCGAGGGGGCTGGCACTGAAGCTTTCTTT. This codes for CASSMFEGAGTEAFF.

The CDR3 region is CASSWTRRWQETQYF. As DNA, the CDR3 is TGTGCCAGCAGCTGGACTAGACGTTGGCAAGAGACCCAGTACTTC. The gene calls are TRBV5-6 and TRBJ2-5, with 7 bases identical to TRBD2. The CDR3 extends over 15 amino acids. J lost 2 bases, V lost 3 bases, and 7 bases had no gene match. The V gene's germline CDR1 is SGHDT and CDR2 YYEEEE.

DNA for the CDR3: TGTGCCAGCAGCCCCACAGCGGGGGGGCCGGACGAGCAGTACTTC. Translated: CASSPTAGGPDEQYF. The V call is TRBV5-4, the J call TRBJ2-7, with TRBD2 identical over 10 bases. CDR3 size: 15 residues. V dropped 4 bases and J dropped 5; count of bases not matched to a gene: 9. The germline V gene encodes CDR1 SGHNT and CDR2 YYREEE (reference sequence).

J is TRBJ1-2 and V is TRBV6-5, with no clear D. Germline lookup yields CDR1 MNHEY and CDR2 SVGAGI. V was clipped by 6 bases and J by 0 bases, with 8 bases between them. The CDR3 covers 13 residues. The CDR3 DNA sequence: TGTGCCAGCAGCTTTCAGACTAACTATGGCTACACCTTC. Protein product: CASSFQTNYGYTF.

CDR3 region: CASSIRREGRETQYF. CDR3 DNA: TGTGCCAGTAGTATCCGGCGGGAGGGCCGGGAGACCCAGTACTTC. V usage is TRBV19 and J usage is TRBJ2-5; 9 bases are a match to TRBD2. The V gene's germline CDR1 is LNHDA and CDR2 SQIVND (reference sequence). V was clipped by 3 bases and J by 5 bases; unmatched bases: 7. This CDR3 is 15 amino acids long.

The chain joins TRBV5-1 to TRBJ1-2; weak D call: TRBD1 (5 bases). The CDR3 totals 12 residues. V was clipped by 5 bases and J by 4 bases, with 9 bases between them. Germline CDR1 and CDR2: SGHRS and YFSETQ. In nucleotides, the CDR3 is TGCGCCAGCAGTTACCAGGGCTATGGCTACACCTTC. It encodes CASSYQGYGYTF.

The CDR3 DNA reads as TGTGCCAGCAGTGAAGAGGGGGGGATCACTGAAGCTTTCTTT. Its protein is CASSEEGGITEAFF. The chain combines TRBV2 with TRBJ1-1, with a tentative D call TRBD1 (6 bases). The germline V gene has CDR1 SNHLY and CDR2 FYNNEI. Trimming left V 1 base short and J 4 bases short, with 10 bases between. The CDR3 runs to 14 residues.

This sequence joins TRBV21-1 and TRBJ1-5. TRBV21-1 is described as a pseudogene. The CDR3 extends over 20 amino acids. CDR3 nucleotides: TGTGCCAGCAGCAAACCCTCCTTTGAAGGGAGACGTATAGGTAATCAGCCCCAGCATTTT. Protein: CASSKPSFEGRRIGNQPQHF.

This clone was seen only once. CDR3 region: CASSADSWWATEAFF. In nucleotides, the CDR3 is TGTGCCAGTAGTGCGGACAGTTGGTGGGCGACTGAAGCTTTCTTT. The rearrangement uses TRBV19 and TRBJ1-1; TRBD1 is a possible D gene (6 bases). Trimming stripped 5 bases from V and 5 bases from J, with 18 bases between. CDR3 length: 15 residues. CDR1 is LNHDA and CDR2 is SQIVND in the germline V gene (reference sequence).

This chain joins TRBV11-2 and TRBJ1-2; the match to TRBD1 covers 8 bases. Trimming at V came to 5 bases and at J to 6 bases, leaving 8 bases not matched to a gene. The CDR3 contains 14 residues. The germline gives CDR1 SGHAT, CDR2 FQNNGV. The CDR3 loop reads CASSHGQGDNGYTF. CDR3 nucleotide sequence: TGTGCCAGCAGCCACGGACAGGGAGATAATGGCTACACCTTC. The entire variable domain, with the rest obtained from reference TRBV11-2 and TRBJ1-2, is as follows: EAGVAQSPRYKIIEKRQSVAFWCNPISGHATLYWYQQILGQGPKLLIQFQNNGVVDDSQLPKDRFSAERLKGVDSTLKIQPAKLEDSAVYLCASSHGQGDNGYTFGSGTRLTVV.